This T cell receptor beta chain was recovered during a study of shared T cell receptors in the human thymus. The table came from immunoSEQ multiplex PCR; TCRdb's copy has only in-frame clones and leaves some out. The data show approximately 760,000 clones, 80% to 90% seen once. The sample was also linked to a second study, of human thymus T cells. This second study says: The source of the thymus tissue was resections taken during corrective heart surgery. Apparent skewing of V and J gene usage characterized both thymic and blood repertoires.

This clonotype was obtained from a girl in the first two years of life with a congenital heart defect. The sequencing sample was made of thymocytes.

The CDR3 region has the DNA TGTGCCAGCTCACCAGGCGGCAGGGGGCTGACTAATGAAAAACTGTTTTTT. Translating gives CASSPGGRGLTNEKLFF. V usage is TRBV18 and J usage is TRBJ1-4; 8 nucleotides agree with TRBD1. The CDR3 is 17 residues long. The V segment lost 2 bases and the J segment 2 bases; nucleotides outside the gene matches: 7. CDR1 KGHSH and CDR2 LQKENI come from the germline V gene.